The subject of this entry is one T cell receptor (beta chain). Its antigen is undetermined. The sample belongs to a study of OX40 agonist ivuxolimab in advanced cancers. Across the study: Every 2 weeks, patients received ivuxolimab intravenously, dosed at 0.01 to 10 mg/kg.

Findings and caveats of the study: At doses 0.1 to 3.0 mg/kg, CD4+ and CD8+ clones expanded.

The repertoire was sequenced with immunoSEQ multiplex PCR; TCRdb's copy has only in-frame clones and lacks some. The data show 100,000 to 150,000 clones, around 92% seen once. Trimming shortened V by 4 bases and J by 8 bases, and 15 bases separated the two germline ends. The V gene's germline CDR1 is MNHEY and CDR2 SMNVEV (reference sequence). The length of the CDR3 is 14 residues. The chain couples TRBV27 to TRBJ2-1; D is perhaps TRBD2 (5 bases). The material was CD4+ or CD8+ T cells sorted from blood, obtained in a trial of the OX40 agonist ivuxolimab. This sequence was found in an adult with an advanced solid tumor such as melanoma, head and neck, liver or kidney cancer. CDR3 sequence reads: CASSSRGPLYEQFF. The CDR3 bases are TGTGCCAGCAGTTCCAGAGGGCCCCTCTATGAGCAGTTCTTC.